Sequencing of this TCR beta chain was carried out in a study of cytomegalovirus exposure and HLA in healthy donors. Study as a whole: The 120 or so validation repertoires were produced on the same platform as the 700 or so repertoires of the first cohort. This was reported in a later analysis.

It was the roughly 120-subject validation cohort, separate from the approximately 700-subject first cohort, to which the donors belonged. The CDR3 spans 16 residues. The germline CDR1 and CDR2 sequences are LGHNA and YSLEER. The V gene lost 0 bases and the J gene lost 6 bases, with 15 bases spanning the gap. Method: immunoSEQ multiplex PCR; TCRdb's copy keeps in-frame clones and lacks some. The sample lists under 200,000 clones; approximately 88% were seen once. This clone was counted a single time. The source material was PBMCs. The chain has TRBV4-3 and TRBJ1-5, with D perhaps TRBD1 (5 bases). The clonotype originates from a man between 18 and 29 years old in good health and CMV-seropositive. CDR3 sequence reads: CASSQDHGAGGQPQHF. Written as DNA, the CDR3 is TGCGCCAGCAGCCAAGATCACGGGGCGGGGGGTCAGCCCCAGCATTTT.